These 32 T cell receptor beta chains were all obtained from the same sample, sequenced in a study of memory CD4+ T cells and cytomegalovirus serostatus. Method: immunoSEQ multiplex PCR; TCRdb's copy keeps in-frame clones and lacks some. The sample yields 61,000 or so clones, over 60% seen once. Single viable CD3+CD4+CD8-CD45RO+ cells were sorted as the memory CD4+ T cells. Source material: memory CD4+ T cells from blood. The receptors here all came from an adult in good health and CMV-seronegative. Some clones in this sample may be carry-over from other donors' samples.

This sequence joins TRBV6-6 and TRBJ2-6; the D gene is possibly TRBD1 (6 bases). The CDR3 is made up of 16 amino acids. With 4 bases removed from V and 0 bases from J, the gap between germline ends came to 10 bases. Germline V lookup: CDR1 MNHNY, CDR2 SVGAGI (reference sequence). The CDR3 DNA is TGTGCCAGCAGTTTACTGGGGGCCTCTGGGGCCAACGTCCTGACTTTC. Translated, it gives CASSLLGASGANVLTF.

Here the CDR3 reads CAGRSRQGAVNEQFF. CDR3 coding DNA: TGTGCCGGTAGATCCAGACAGGGGGCGGTCAATGAGCAGTTCTTC. The gene calls are TRBV6-1 and TRBJ2-1; 10 nucleotides agree with TRBD1. With V trimmed by 11 bases and J by 6 bases, 13 bases remained unmatched. The CDR3 spans 15 residues. The germline CDR1 and CDR2 sequences are MNHNS and SASEGT.

This clone showed up just a few times. The rearrangement joins TRBV27 to TRBJ2-1; D is ambiguous. Germline V lookup: CDR1 MNHEY, CDR2 SMNVEV (reference sequence). V lost 6 bases and J 6 bases, leaving 15 bases between the germline ends. This CDR3 spans 14 amino acids. DNA for the CDR3: TGTGCCAGCAGCCTCTCTCTAGTAGTCAATGAGCAGTTCTTC. Translating it yields CASSLSLVVNEQFF.

The V call is TRBV11-2, the J call TRBJ2-5; D remains unclear. Trimming pared 5 bases from V and 7 bases from J, leaving 20 bases between. Germline V gives CDR1 SGHAT, CDR2 FQNNGV. This CDR3 has 15 residues. The CDR3 sequence is CASSPHLDGTGTQYF. The DNA for the CDR3 is TGTGCCAGCAGCCCCCATCTAGACGGTACCGGGACCCAGTACTTC.

The chain employs TRBV29-1 and TRBJ2-7; 9 positions match TRBD1. CDR1 and CDR2 from the germline V gene are SQVTM and ANQGSEA. This CDR3 contains 13 residues. With V trimmed by 3 bases and J by 3 bases, 3 bases remained unmatched. The CDR3 region has the DNA TGCAGCGTTGAGGGACAGGGTGACTACGAGCAGTACTTC. Amino acids: CSVEGQGDYEQYF.

The rearrangement links TRBV2 to TRBJ1-1, with D possibly TRBD1 on 5 matching bases. The germline V and J ends were trimmed by 3 bases and 1 base, with 6 bases remaining between them. CDR1 is SNHLY and CDR2 is FYNNEI in the germline V gene. There are 13 residues in the CDR3. The CDR3 DNA is TGTGCCAGCAGTGATGACAGGAACACTGAAGCTTTCTTT. It encodes CASSDDRNTEAFF.

This chain uses TRBV7-9 with TRBJ1-2, with D maybe TRBD1 (5 bases). V shed 1 base and J shed 0 bases, with 12 bases lying between them. Germline V CDR1 and CDR2: SEHNR, FQNEAQ (reference sequence). The CDR3 is 16 residues long. The CDR3 nucleotides read TGTGCCAGCAGCTTAGGGGGGGGGACGGCTAACTATGGCTACACCTTC. It is translated as CASSLGGGTANYGYTF.

In the case of this clone: The same CDR3 can be traced to other DNA sequences in this sample. This chain links TRBV5-1 with TRBJ2-5, with 14 bases identical to TRBD2. Losses at the gene ends were 3 bases for V and 2 bases for J; bases not matched to a gene: 3. CDR1 is SGHRS, CDR2 YFSETQ, per germline. CDR3 size: 16 residues. CDR3 nucleotides: TGCGCCAGCAGCTGGGGGACTAGCGGGGGTCAAGAGACCCAGTACTTC. Encoded protein: CASSWGTSGGQETQYF.

V is TRBV5-1 and J is TRBJ2-7, with 8 bases lining up with TRBD2. This CDR3 has 14 residues. V shed 2 bases, J shed 7 bases, and the junction held 8 bases outside the gene matches. Germline-derived CDR1 and CDR2 are SGHRS and YFSETQ. The CDR3 protein is CASSFSGGYEEQYF. CDR3 nucleotides: TGCGCCAGCAGCTTTTCGGGGGGGTATGAGGAGCAGTACTTC.

The J gene is TRBJ1-2, the V gene TRBV6-6, with D possibly TRBD1 on 5 matching bases. CDR1 MNHNY and CDR2 SVGAGI come from the germline V gene (reference sequence). This CDR3 is built from 16 residues. Trimming took 5 bases from V and 8 from J, leaving 24 bases between them. CDR3 protein: CASSPRSEGWSGGYTF. CDR3 DNA: TGTGCCAGCAGTCCTCGTTCTGAGGGGTGGTCGGGAGGCTACACCTTC.

The rearrangement joins TRBV30 to TRBJ1-1; TRBD1 is a possible D gene (5 bases). The CDR3 is 14 amino acids. Germline CDR1 is GTSNPN and CDR2 is SVGIG (reference sequence). V was pared by 6 bases and J by 2 bases, with 16 bases between. CDR3 sequence reads: CACQGQGLNTEAFF. The CDR3 DNA sequence: TGTGCCTGCCAGGGCCAGGGACTAAACACTGAAGCTTTCTTT.

The chain has TRBV7-8 and TRBJ1-1; D perhaps matches TRBD1 (6 bases). The CDR3 spans 15 residues. Germline values: CDR1 SGHVS, CDR2 FQNEAQ. Trimming took off 1 base at V and 1 base at J, with 10 bases between the two ends. The CDR3 DNA reads as TGTGCCAGCAGCTTAGGGGGGCATTCGAACACTGAAGCTTTCTTT. Its translation is CASSLGGHSNTEAFF.

This chain connects TRBV7-2 to TRBJ2-2; possibly TRBD1 or TRBD2 for D (7 bases each). Looked up from germline, CDR1 is SGHTA and CDR2 is FQGNSA. This CDR3 has 14 amino acids. Trimming removed 3 bases at V and 6 bases at J, with 11 bases between. CDR3 sequence (DNA): TGTGCCAGCAGCTTCGCAGGGGGGGCCGGGGAGCTGTTTTTT. Residues: CASSFAGGAGELFF.

The chain links TRBV12-1 to TRBJ1-1. TRBV12-1 is recorded as a pseudogene. The CDR3 consists of 17 residues. The CDR3: CASSFEGNFSEGTEAFF. The CDR3 DNA follows: TGTGCCAGCAGCTTTGAGGGTAATTTCAGTGAAGGTACTGAAGCTTTCTTT.

The J gene is TRBJ2-1, the V gene TRBV5-6; TRBD1 might be the D (6 bases). Germline CDR1 reads SGHDT; CDR2 reads YYEEEE. V lost 6 bases, J lost 5 bases, and 12 bases lay in between. CDR3 length equals 13 residues. The CDR3 reads CASTRGPNNEQFF. For the CDR3, the DNA is TGTGCCAGCACCAGGGGACCAAACAATGAGCAGTTCTTC.

Concerning this clone itself: One end of the junction fails to match germline, which may point to a read error. This chain uses TRBV7-7 with TRBJ2-1; D uncertain. The CDR3 loop spans 13 amino acids. Per germline, CDR1 SSHAT and CDR2 FNYEAQ (reference sequence). DNA of the CDR3: TGTGCTAGCAGCGCACAGATCCACAATGAGCAGTTCTTC. This codes for CASSAQIHNEQFF.

This chain uses TRBV7-3 with TRBJ1-5, with 7 bases identical to TRBD1. Germline V gene lookup returns CDR1 SGHTA and CDR2 FQGTGA. The CDR3 has 13 residues. Trimming removed 3 bases from V and 6 bases from J; junction bases left unmatched: 2. CDR3 coding DNA: TGTGCCAGCAGCTTGGACAGGCTTCAGCCCCAGCATTTT. The encoded protein is CASSLDRLQPQHF.

V and J are TRBV18 and TRBJ2-1, with D perhaps TRBD1 or TRBD2 (6 bases each). Germline values: CDR1 KGHSH, CDR2 LQKENI. Trimming stripped 4 bases from V and 7 bases from J, with 14 bases between. The CDR3 is 14 residues long. CDR3 DNA sequence: TGTGCCAGCTCACGGGGGGCCTTCGAGAATGAGCAGTTCTTC. It is translated as CASSRGAFENEQFF.

The chain employs TRBV7-6 and TRBJ1-4; perhaps TRBD1 as D (6 bases). This CDR3 is 14 amino acids long. Germline CDR1 SGHVS, CDR2 FNYEAQ. The ends were cut back, 6 bases at V and 7 bases at J, with 15 bases in the middle. The CDR3 sequence is CASSLAGEGEKLFF. The CDR3 DNA follows: TGTGCCAGCAGTCTTGCAGGGGAAGGTGAAAAACTGTTTTTT.

This chain joins TRBV5-4 and TRBJ2-5; no clear D gene. Germline CDR1 and CDR2: SGHNT and YYREEE (reference sequence). This CDR3 spans 12 amino acids. V gave up 2 bases and J gave up 5 bases, with 7 bases separating them. This CDR3 reads CASSFDKETQYF. The DNA of the CDR3 is TGTGCCAGCAGCTTTGATAAGGAGACCCAGTACTTC.

V is TRBV28 and J is TRBJ1-1; TRBD1 matches at 9 bases. The CDR3 length is 13 residues. The junction had 5 bases not matched to a gene; V was cut back by 2 bases and J by 10 bases. Germline-derived CDR1 and CDR2 are MDHEN and SYDVKM. The CDR3 is CASSLTGGGRAFF. DNA of the CDR3: TGTGCCAGCAGTTTAACAGGGGGCGGTCGAGCTTTCTTT. The full variable domain, in which reference TRBV28 and TRBJ1-1 provide the parts outside the CDR3, is DVKVTQSSRYLVKRTGEKVFLECVQDMDHENMFWYRQDPGLGLRLIYFSYDVKMKEKGDIPEGYSVSREKKERFSLILESASTNQTSMYLCASSLTGGGRAFFGQGTRLTVV.

Only one count was recorded for this clone. This rearrangement joins TRBV6-1 to TRBJ1-4, with D uncertain. V was shortened by 4 bases and J by 7 bases, with 13 bases between the two germline ends. This CDR3 spans 14 amino acids. Germline-derived CDR1 and CDR2 are MNHNS and SASEGT. The CDR3 protein is CASSVGMGGEKLFF. CDR3 bases: TGTGCCAGCAGTGTCGGGATGGGTGGTGAAAAACTGTTTTTT.

The V call is TRBV18, the J call TRBJ2-1; TRBD1 matches 8 bases. Germline CDR1 is KGHSH and CDR2 is LQKENI. J gave up 7 bases and V 0 bases, and 5 bases lay outside the gene matches. The CDR3 is 15 amino acids. In DNA form, the CDR3 reads TGTGCCAGCTCACCACCATCCGGGACAGGTAATGAGCAGTTCTTC. It specifies CASSPPSGTGNEQFF.

The chain is built from TRBV2 and TRBJ2-1; D uncertain. Between the trimmed V and J ends, which lost 7 bases and 4 bases, there was a span of 11 bases. The germline CDR1 and CDR2 sequences are SNHLY and FYNNEI. This CDR3 has 13 residues. CDR3 bases: TGTGCCAGCACAATTGGAACTTACAATGAGCAGTTCTTC. Translated: CASTIGTYNEQFF.

The chain uses TRBV28 and TRBJ2-5, with D maybe TRBD1 (5 bases). The germline gives CDR1 MDHEN, CDR2 SYDVKM. Trimming took off 11 bases at V and 5 bases at J, with 18 bases between the two ends. This CDR3 is built from 13 residues. The CDR3 reads CAGQHGSGETQYF. CDR3 nucleotide sequence: TGTGCCGGACAACACGGTTCTGGGGAGACCCAGTACTTC.

As DNA, the CDR3 is TGTGCCAGCAGTTTGTCCAAAAACATTCAGTACTTC. Residues: CASSLSKNIQYF. The chain combines TRBV28 with TRBJ2-4; D not certain. The CDR3 totals 12 residues. The V end lost 3 bases, the J end lost 2 bases, and 2 bases lay between the germline ends. Germline CDR1 reads MDHEN; CDR2 reads SYDVKM. The full variable domain, its missing parts supplied by reference TRBV28 and TRBJ2-4, is DVKVTQSSRYLVKRTGEKVFLECVQDMDHENMFWYRQDPGLGLRLIYFSYDVKMKEKGDIPEGYSVSREKKERFSLILESASTNQTSMYLCASSLSKNIQYFGAGTRLSVL.

This clone was picked up one time. The chain recombines TRBV6-5 with TRBJ2-7, with 8 bases matching TRBD2. The germline V gene encodes CDR1 MNHEY and CDR2 SVGAGI. This CDR3 has 16 amino acids. Unmatched junction bases numbered 12, after V lost 4 bases and J lost 4 bases. The CDR3 sequence: CASSSPVKRGIYEQYF. In nucleotides, the CDR3 is TGTGCCAGCAGTTCCCCTGTGAAGCGGGGGATATACGAGCAGTACTTC.

The J gene is TRBJ2-3, the V gene TRBV11-1; D remains unclear. The V and J ends lost 3 bases and 0 bases respectively, with 13 bases between them. The CDR3 extends over 16 amino acids. Germline CDR1 SGHAT, CDR2 FQDESV (reference sequence). CDR3: CASSLGVGPSTDTQYF. CDR3 in DNA: TGTGCCAGCAGCTTGGGCGTCGGGCCTAGCACAGATACGCAGTATTTT.

This clone was observed once. The V gene is TRBV6-4, the J gene TRBJ2-2; D remains ambiguous. This CDR3 has 13 residues. Germline V gives CDR1 MRHNA, CDR2 SNTAGT. Trimming removed 4 bases at V and 6 bases at J, with 9 bases between. CDR3 DNA: TGTGCCAGCAGTGGTAGCCCAGCCGGGGAGCTGTTTTTT. This encodes CASSGSPAGELFF.

About this clone: Other DNA sequences within the sample encode an identical CDR3. The chain has TRBV4-1 and TRBJ2-3, with D possibly being TRBD2 (5 bases). Trimming cost V 0 bases and J 4 bases, with 11 bases left between them. The CDR3 spans 15 residues. In germline, CDR1 is MGHRA, CDR2 YSYEKL. CDR3: CASSQDREGADTQYF. The DNA of the CDR3 is TGCGCCAGCAGCCAAGATCGCGAGGGCGCAGATACGCAGTATTTT.

This chain links TRBV7-9 with TRBJ1-1, with 7 bases identical to TRBD1. CDR1 SEHNR and CDR2 FQNEAQ come from the germline V gene (reference sequence). V was clipped by 4 bases and J by 8 bases; unmatched bases: 7. The CDR3 sequence is 13 residues long. This CDR3 is CASSSGQDEEAFF. In nucleotides, the CDR3 is TGTGCCAGCAGCTCAGGACAGGATGAAGAAGCTTTCTTT.

The chain combines TRBV7-8 with TRBJ2-5, with unresolved D. With 9 bases removed from V and 5 bases from J, the gap between germline ends came to 10 bases. CDR1 and CDR2 from the germline V gene are SGHVS and FQNEAQ. The CDR3 covers 11 residues. The CDR3 nucleotides read TGTGCCAGTAGTATCCTGGAGACCCAGTACTTC. Residues: CASSILETQYF.